These T cell receptor beta chains were read from a single sample in a study of CD8 T cells in ankylosing spondylitis. Via MiXCR, TCRdb re-called the 5' RACE reads, giving one row per CDR3 protein. Of 250,000 to 300,000 distinct CDR3 sequences in the sample, around 18% are singletons; the top ten hold 7.5% to 9.5%. Sequenced: blood, either unsorted or a sorted T cell fraction (not recorded which). The receptors shown here come from a male donor with ankylosing spondylitis or in good health (not recorded which). Each CDR3 is given with its conserved first and last residue. D genes are given only for firm matches. The listing skips clone size in some rows; elsewhere it reads once, few, many or a size class.

>NA|TRBV10-3|TRBJ2-2|few
TGTGCCATCAGTGTAGGGACCTCGGGCACCGGGGAGCTGTTTTTT
CAISVGTSGTGELFF
>NA|TRBV12-3/TRBV12-4|TRBJ2-5|NA
TGTGCCAGCAGTTTTACGAGAGAGACCCAGTACTTC
CASSFTRETQYF
>TRBD1|TRBV6-1|TRBJ1-2|few
TGTGCCAGCAGTCCACGTCACAGGGGTTTGAGCTATGGCTACACCTTC
CASSPRHRGLSYGYTF
>NA|TRBV4-1|TRBJ2-1|NA
TGCGTCAGCAGCCAAGCAGTTGTCTCCTACAATGAGCAGTTCTTC
CVSSQAVVSYNEQFF
>TRBD1|TRBV5-1|TRBJ1-2|NA
TGCGCCAGCAGCTTGTCGGGGACAGGGACCTCTGGCTACACCTTC
CASSLSGTGTSGYTF
>TRBD1|TRBV12-3/TRBV12-4|TRBJ2-1|NA
TGTGCCAGCAGTTCAGGGGGCCATGAGCAGTTCTTC
CASSSGGHEQFF
>NA|TRBV20-1|TRBJ2-3|NA
TGCAGTGCTAGAGATCTGACCAACACAGATACGCAGTATTTT
CSARDLTNTDTQYF
>NA|TRBV10-3|TRBJ2-3|many
TGTGCCATCAGTGGGGCTCGGGACTCTAGCACAGATACGCAGTATTTT
CAISGARDSSTDTQYF
>NA|TRBV10-1|TRBJ1-1|few
TGCGCCACCACCCAAAGCATGAACACTGAAGCTTTCTTT
CATTQSMNTEAFF
>TRBD1|TRBV3-1|TRBJ2-2|few
TGTGCCAGCAGTCAGACGGACAGGACCGGGGAGCTGTTTTTT
CASSQTDRTGELFF
>TRBD1|TRBV29-1|TRBJ1-5|few
TGCAGCGTTGCAGGGGACAGGGGCCTACCCCAGCATTTT
CSVAGDRGLPQHF
>NA|TRBV20-1|TRBJ2-5|NA
TGCAGTGTAAGCAGGGTCGGAGAGACCCAGTACTTC
CSVSRVGETQYF
>NA|TRBV10-3|TRBJ1-5|few
TGTGCCATCAAAGCAGGGGGCAATCAGCCCCAGCATTTT
CAIKAGGNQPQHF
>NA|TRBV11-1|TRBJ1-1|NA
TGTGCCAGCAGCTACTACAAGAACACTGAAGCTTTCTTT
CASSYYKNTEAFF
>TRBD2|TRBV28|TRBJ2-3|NA
TGTGCCAGCAGTTTATCAGGACTAAGCGGGGGAAATACGCAGTATTTT
CASSLSGLSGGNTQYF
>TRBD2|TRBV12-3/TRBV12-4|TRBJ2-3|many
TGTGCCAGCAGTCGGGGGACTAGCGACGCAGATACGCAGTATTTT
CASSRGTSDADTQYF
>NA|TRBV12-3/TRBV12-4|TRBJ1-4|many
TGTGCCAGCAGCCAGACTCCATCCCTTAGTGAAAAACTGTTTTTT
CASSQTPSLSEKLFF
>NA|TRBV5-1|TRBJ1-1|NA
TGCGCCAGCAGCACCCGGGGCCCACTTAACACTGAAGCTTTCTTT
CASSTRGPLNTEAFF
>TRBD1|TRBV7-8|TRBJ2-4|NA
TGTGCCAGCAGCTCAAAACAGGGGTTGAACATTCAGTACTTC
CASSSKQGLNIQYF
>TRBD1|TRBV9|TRBJ2-3|few
TGTGCCAGCAGCGTAGGAGGGGGCGGTTTGACAGATACGCAGTATTTT
CASSVGGGGLTDTQYF
>TRBD2|TRBV9|TRBJ2-1|many
TGTGCCAGCAGCGATAGGGTGGCGGGGGAGTCCTACAATGAGCAGTTCTTC
CASSDRVAGESYNEQFF
>NA|TRBV12-5|TRBJ1-3|NA
TGTGCTAGTGGCCTGGGTTCTGGAAACACCATATATTTT
CASGLGSGNTIYF
>NA|TRBV12-3/TRBV12-4|TRBJ1-6|few
TGTGCCAGCAGTACCCTGGGAGCGGGGGTTCAGAATTCACCCCTCCACTTT
CASSTLGAGVQNSPLHF
>NA|TRBV3-1|TRBJ2-3|NA
TGTGCCAGCAGCCAAGCAGGCAGGTCAACTAGCACAGATACGCAGTATTTT
CASSQAGRSTSTDTQYF
>NA|TRBV2|TRBJ2-2|few
TGTGCCAGCAGTGAAGCGGGGCGAATTCCCGGGGAGCTGTTTTTT
CASSEAGRIPGELFF
>NA|TRBV5-1|TRBJ1-2|NA
TGCGCCAGCAGCTTGCCGGGGGTGGGTGGCTACACCTTC
CASSLPGVGGYTF
>TRBD2|TRBV5-1|TRBJ2-1|NA
TGCGCCAGCAGCTTGGTTAGCGGGGGGATAACCTACAATGAGCAGTTCTTC
CASSLVSGGITYNEQFF
>NA|TRBV24-1|TRBJ2-1|few
TGTGCCACCAGTGATTTGGGAGGTAATTCGGATGAGCAGTTCTTC
CATSDLGGNSDEQFF
>TRBD1|TRBV2|TRBJ2-3|NA
TGTGCCAGCACCCGGACAGGGTTCCACACAGATACGCAGTATTTT
CASTRTGFHTDTQYF
>TRBD1|TRBV14|TRBJ2-5|NA
TGTGCCAGCAGCCAAGACCCCGGACAGGGGGGTTGGGAGACCCAGTACTTC
CASSQDPGQGGWETQYF
>NA|TRBV25-1|TRBJ1-1|NA
TGTGCCAGCAGTGAATTGGGGTTAGGCTCGGGTACTGAAGCTTTCTTT
CASSELGLGSGTEAFF
>TRBD2|TRBV29-1|TRBJ2-3|few
TGCAGCGTCGGGGGAGGGAGGCCCCCCCGAGATACGCAGTATTTT
CSVGGGRPPRDTQYF
>NA|TRBV9|TRBJ2-2|few
TGTGCCAGCAGCCCGGGGGGCGTGGCGAACACCGGGGAGCTGTTTTTT
CASSPGGVANTGELFF
>TRBD1|TRBV28|TRBJ1-6|few
TGTGCCACGAGGACAGGATTTAATTCACCCCTCCACTTT
CATRTGFNSPLHF
>TRBD1|TRBV12-3/TRBV12-4|TRBJ1-2|once
TGTGCCAGCAGTTTCGGGCAGGGGGCTGAATATGGCTACACCTTC
CASSFGQGAEYGYTF
>NA|TRBV28|TRBJ1-5|NA
TGTGCCAGCGAACAGGGAGGAGGGAATCAGCCCCAGCATTTT
CASEQGGGNQPQHF
>NA|TRBV12-3/TRBV12-4|TRBJ1-1|NA
TGTGCCAGCAGTCCTACAGCGATTGGGGCTGAAGCTTTCTTT
CASSPTAIGAEAFF
>TRBD1|TRBV13|TRBJ1-2|NA
TGTGCCAGCAGCTCAACCGGGACAGTCGCTAACTATGGCTACACCTTC
CASSSTGTVANYGYTF
>NA|TRBV20-1|TRBJ1-5|NA
TGCAGTGCTAGGGGAGGGGCAGCTGACCTCAATCAGCCCCAGCATTTT
CSARGGAADLNQPQHF
>NA|TRBV12-3/TRBV12-4|TRBJ1-2|NA
TGTGCCAGCAGTCCCCGGGACGGGGGGGAGGATGGCTACACCTTC
CASSPRDGGEDGYTF
>NA|TRBV29-1|TRBJ2-3|many
TGCAGCGTTGAAGGAGAAGTCAGGGGCACAGATACGCAGTATTTT
CSVEGEVRGTDTQYF
>NA|TRBV20-1|TRBJ1-1|many
TGCAGTGCTAGTTTGAACACTGAAGCTTTCTTT
CSASLNTEAFF
>TRBD2|TRBV3-1|TRBJ2-1|few
TGTGCCAGCAGCCAACCTAGCGGGAGGAGTGAGCAGTTCTTC
CASSQPSGRSEQFF
>NA|TRBV10-3|TRBJ1-5|many
TGTGCCATCAGTGAGTCAGTACTAGGCAATCAGCCCCAGCATTTT
CAISESVLGNQPQHF
>NA|TRBV7-2|TRBJ2-1|NA
TGTGCCAGCAGCTTTCCAGCAGGGTCGAATGAGCAGTTCTTC
CASSFPAGSNEQFF
>NA|TRBV12-3/TRBV12-4|TRBJ1-2|NA
TGTGCCAGCAGTCCGAGACCCGGCTATGGCTACACCTTC
CASSPRPGYGYTF
>NA|TRBV19|TRBJ1-1|many
TGTGCCAGTAGTCCCGATACGAACACTGAAGCTTTCTTT
CASSPDTNTEAFF
>NA|TRBV5-1|TRBJ2-1|few
TGCGCCAGCAGCTTGGGTAGCTTGGGCCAACTAGAGCAGTTCTTC
CASSLGSLGQLEQFF
>NA|TRBV5-1|TRBJ2-1|NA
TGCGCCAGCAGCTCCCCCGGGACCGCCCTAGGCTCCTACAATGAGCAGTTCTTC
CASSSPGTALGSYNEQFF
>NA|TRBV20-1|TRBJ2-2|few
TGCAGTGCTAGTCCAACAATCACCGGGGAGCTGTTTTTT
CSASPTITGELFF
>TRBD1|TRBV12-3/TRBV12-4|TRBJ2-2|few
TGTGCCAGCAGATTGGGACAGACGAACACCGGGGAGCTGTTTTTT
CASRLGQTNTGELFF
>TRBD2|TRBV5-1|TRBJ2-1|many
TGCGCCAGCAGCTTGAGTCTAGCGGGGGCTTACAATGAGCAGTTCTTC
CASSLSLAGAYNEQFF
>NA|TRBV14|TRBJ2-3|few
TGTGCCAGCAGCCAAGAAGGCGGGGTCGGCACAGATACGCAGTATTTT
CASSQEGGVGTDTQYF
>TRBD1|TRBV3-1|TRBJ2-2|few
TGTGCCAGCCAAGGTCCGGGACAGGGCCCGTTGGAGCTGTTTTTT
CASQGPGQGPLELFF
>NA|TRBV25-1|TRBJ2-1|NA
TGTGCCTGCAGTCGTCGGGGGGCTTACAATGAGCAGTTCTTC
CACSRRGAYNEQFF
>NA|TRBV29-1|TRBJ1-2|NA
TGCAGCGTTGAAGCCAGCCGAAACTATGGCTACACCTTC
CSVEASRNYGYTF
>NA|TRBV12-3/TRBV12-4|TRBJ1-5|few
TGTGCCAGCTTAGGGGGGGTCGGCAATCAGCCCCAGCATTTT
CASLGGVGNQPQHF